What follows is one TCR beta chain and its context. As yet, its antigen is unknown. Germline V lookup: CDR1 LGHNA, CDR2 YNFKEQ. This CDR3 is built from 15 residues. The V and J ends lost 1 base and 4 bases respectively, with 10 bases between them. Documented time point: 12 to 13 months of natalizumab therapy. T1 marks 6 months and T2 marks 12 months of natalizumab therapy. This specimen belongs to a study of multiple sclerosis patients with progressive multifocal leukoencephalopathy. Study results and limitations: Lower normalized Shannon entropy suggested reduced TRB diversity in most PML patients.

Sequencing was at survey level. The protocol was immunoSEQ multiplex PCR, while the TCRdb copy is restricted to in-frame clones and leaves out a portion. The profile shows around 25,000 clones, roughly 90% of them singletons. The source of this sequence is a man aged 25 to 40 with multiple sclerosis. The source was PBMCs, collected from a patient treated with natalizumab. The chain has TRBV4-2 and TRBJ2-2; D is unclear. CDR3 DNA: TGTGCCAGCAGCCAAGTGGCTTTTAGCACCGGGGAGCTGTTTTTT. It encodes CASSQVAFSTGELFF.